This T cell receptor (beta chain) comes out of a study of shared T cell receptors in the human thymus. This CDR3 is built from 15 residues. CDR1 is SGHNT, CDR2 YENEEA, per germline. Trimming took 3 bases from V and 5 from J; bases not matched to a gene: 8. Sequencing was performed with immunoSEQ multiplex PCR; in TCRdb, only in-frame clones are kept and a portion is missing. The table shows under 850,000 clones, with approximately 87% occurring only once. In addition, the sample was reused for a study of human thymus T cells. That study adds: The donor group consisted of healthy Finnish infants who were having corrective surgery for congenital heart defects. Corrective heart surgery yielded the resections from which the thymus tissue came. Thymic and blood repertoires appeared to display a bias in their usage of V and J genes. Related research found strongly overlapping thymic repertoires in unrelated individuals.

The chain employs TRBV11-3 and TRBJ2-5; TRBD2 matches 8 bases. The origin of this receptor is a boy under three years old with a congenital heart defect. Sequenced: thymocytes. CDR3 in amino acids: CASSFPGLERETQYF. CDR3 nucleotides: TGTGCCAGCAGCTTCCCGGGACTAGAGAGGGAGACCCAGTACTTC.